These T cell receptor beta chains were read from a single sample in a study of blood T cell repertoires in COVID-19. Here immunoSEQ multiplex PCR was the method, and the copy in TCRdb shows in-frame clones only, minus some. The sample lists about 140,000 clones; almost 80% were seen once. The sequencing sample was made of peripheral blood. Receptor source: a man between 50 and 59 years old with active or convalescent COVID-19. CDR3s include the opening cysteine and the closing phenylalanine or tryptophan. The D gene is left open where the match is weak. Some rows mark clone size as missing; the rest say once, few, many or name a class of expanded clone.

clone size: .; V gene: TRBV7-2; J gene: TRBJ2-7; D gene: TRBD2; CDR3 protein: CASSLKAGGSYEQYF; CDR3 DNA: TGTGCCAGCAGCTTAAAAGCGGGAGGGAGCTACGAGCAGTACTTC
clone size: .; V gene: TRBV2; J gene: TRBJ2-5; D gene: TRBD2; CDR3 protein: CASSTQRGETQYF; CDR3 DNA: TGTGCCAGCAGTACACAGCGGGGGGAGACCCAGTACTTC
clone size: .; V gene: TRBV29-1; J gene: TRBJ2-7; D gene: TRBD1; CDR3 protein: CSVEVPQTGSYEQYF; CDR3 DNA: TGCAGCGTTGAAGTGCCCCAGACAGGGTCCTACGAGCAGTACTTC
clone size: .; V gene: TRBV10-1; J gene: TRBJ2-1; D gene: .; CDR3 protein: CASRLASSYNEQFF; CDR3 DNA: TGCGCCAGCCGACTGGCAAGCTCCTACAATGAGCAGTTCTTC
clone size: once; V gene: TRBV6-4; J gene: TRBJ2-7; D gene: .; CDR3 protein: CASEDGLGLQYF; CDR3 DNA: TGTGCCAGCGAGGACGGCCTTGGACTGCAGTACTTC
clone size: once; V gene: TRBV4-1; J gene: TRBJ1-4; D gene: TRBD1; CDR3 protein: CASSQDIGTGERKLFF; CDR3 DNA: TGCGCCAGCAGCCAAGATATCGGGACAGGGGAGCGAAAACTGTTTTTT
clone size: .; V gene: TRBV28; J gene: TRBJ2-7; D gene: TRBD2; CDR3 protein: CASSLMGAGLAGNISTYEQYF; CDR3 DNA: TGTGCCAGCAGTTTGATGGGGGCGGGACTAGCGGGAAATATCTCCACCTACGAGCAGTACTTC
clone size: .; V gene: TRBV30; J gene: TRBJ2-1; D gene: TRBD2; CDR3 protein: CAWSLGSGRGNEQFF; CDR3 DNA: TGTGCCTGGAGTTTGGGGAGCGGGAGAGGTAATGAGCAGTTCTTC
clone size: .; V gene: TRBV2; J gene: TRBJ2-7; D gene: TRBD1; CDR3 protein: CASSENRGFDEQYF; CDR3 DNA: TGTGCCAGCAGTGAAAACAGGGGTTTCGACGAGCAGTACTTC
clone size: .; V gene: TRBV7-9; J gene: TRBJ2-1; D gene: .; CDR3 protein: CASNGPGDEQFF; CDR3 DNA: TGTGCCAGCAATGGGCCGGGGGACGAGCAGTTCTTC
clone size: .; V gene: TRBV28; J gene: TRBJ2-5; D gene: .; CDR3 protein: CASRRTGVETQYF; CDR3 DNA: TGTGCCAGCAGACGGACGGGGGTGGAGACCCAGTACTTC
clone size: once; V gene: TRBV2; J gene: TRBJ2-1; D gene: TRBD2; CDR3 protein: CASRSLAGVGNEQFF; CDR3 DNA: TGTGCCAGCAGGTCACTAGCGGGAGTGGGTAATGAGCAGTTCTTC
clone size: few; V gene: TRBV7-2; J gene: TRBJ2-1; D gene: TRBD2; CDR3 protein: CASSSPAGAGNEQFF; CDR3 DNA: TGTGCCAGCAGCTCACCAGCGGGAGCGGGCAATGAGCAGTTCTTC
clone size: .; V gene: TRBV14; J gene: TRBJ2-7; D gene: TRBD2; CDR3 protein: CASTDKAGVGAREQYF; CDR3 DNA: TGTGCCAGCACCGATAAAGCGGGGGTCGGGGCTAGAGAGCAGTACTTC
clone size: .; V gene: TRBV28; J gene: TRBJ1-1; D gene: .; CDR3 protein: CASSPAASRRNTEAFF; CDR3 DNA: TGTGCCAGCAGCCCCGCGGCCAGCCGACGAAACACTGAAGCTTTCTTT
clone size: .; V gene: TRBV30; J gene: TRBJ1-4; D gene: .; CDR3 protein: CAWSVTEGWTNEKLFF; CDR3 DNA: TGTGCCTGGAGTGTAACCGAGGGCTGGACTAATGAAAAACTGTTTTTT
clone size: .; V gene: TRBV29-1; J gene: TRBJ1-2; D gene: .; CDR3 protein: CSVVFPTSYGYTF; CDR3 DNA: TGCAGCGTTGTATTCCCGACTTCGTATGGCTACACCTTC
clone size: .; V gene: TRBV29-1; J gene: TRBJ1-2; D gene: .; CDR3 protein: CSVAQGGDYGYTF; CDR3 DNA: TGCAGCGTTGCACAGGGAGGGGACTATGGCTACACCTTC
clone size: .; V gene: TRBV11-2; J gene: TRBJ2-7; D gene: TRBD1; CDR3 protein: CASSLAGGREQYF; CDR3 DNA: TGTGCCAGCAGCTTAGCAGGGGGCAGGGAGCAGTACTTC
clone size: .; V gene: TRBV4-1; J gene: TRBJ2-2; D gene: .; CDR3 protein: CASSLGDRIAGELFF; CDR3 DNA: TGCGCCAGCAGTTTAGGGGATCGGATCGCCGGGGAGCTGTTTTTT
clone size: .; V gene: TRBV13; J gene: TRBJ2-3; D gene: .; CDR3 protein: CASSSGGAPTDTQYF; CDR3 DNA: TGTGCCAGCAGCTCCGGCGGGGCCCCCACAGATACGCAGTATTTT
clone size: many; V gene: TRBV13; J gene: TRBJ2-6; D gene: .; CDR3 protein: CASSSTSSGANVLTF; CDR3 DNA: TGTGCCAGCAGCTCGACAAGCTCTGGGGCCAACGTCCTGACTTTC
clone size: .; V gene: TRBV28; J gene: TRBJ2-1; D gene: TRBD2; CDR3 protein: CASSPTTSGVYNEQFF; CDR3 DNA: TGTGCCAGCAGCCCTACTACTAGCGGGGTCTACAATGAGCAGTTCTTC
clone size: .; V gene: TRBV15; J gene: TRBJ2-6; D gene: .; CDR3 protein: CATSRGGTGLLSRGANVLTF; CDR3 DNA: TGTGCCACCAGCAGAGGAGGCACAGGGTTACTATCCCGGGGGGCCAACGTCCTGACTTTC
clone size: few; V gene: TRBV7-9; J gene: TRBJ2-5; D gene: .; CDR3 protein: CASSLAVGGGETQYF; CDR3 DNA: TGTGCCAGCAGCTTAGCAGTAGGAGGAGGGGAGACCCAGTACTTC
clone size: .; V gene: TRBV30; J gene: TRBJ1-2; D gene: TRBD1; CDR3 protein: CAWSEDRGYGYTF; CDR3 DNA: TGTGCCTGGTCAGAGGACAGGGGCTACGGCTACACCTTC
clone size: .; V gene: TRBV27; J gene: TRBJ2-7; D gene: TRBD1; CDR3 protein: CASSATGLYEQYF; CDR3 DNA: TGTGCCAGCAGTGCGACAGGGTTGTACGAGCAGTACTTC
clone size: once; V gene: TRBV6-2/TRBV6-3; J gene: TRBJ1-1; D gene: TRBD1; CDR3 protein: CASSYAGRTGGEAFF; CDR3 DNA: TGTGCCAGCAGTTACGCAGGCCGGACAGGGGGTGAAGCTTTCTTT